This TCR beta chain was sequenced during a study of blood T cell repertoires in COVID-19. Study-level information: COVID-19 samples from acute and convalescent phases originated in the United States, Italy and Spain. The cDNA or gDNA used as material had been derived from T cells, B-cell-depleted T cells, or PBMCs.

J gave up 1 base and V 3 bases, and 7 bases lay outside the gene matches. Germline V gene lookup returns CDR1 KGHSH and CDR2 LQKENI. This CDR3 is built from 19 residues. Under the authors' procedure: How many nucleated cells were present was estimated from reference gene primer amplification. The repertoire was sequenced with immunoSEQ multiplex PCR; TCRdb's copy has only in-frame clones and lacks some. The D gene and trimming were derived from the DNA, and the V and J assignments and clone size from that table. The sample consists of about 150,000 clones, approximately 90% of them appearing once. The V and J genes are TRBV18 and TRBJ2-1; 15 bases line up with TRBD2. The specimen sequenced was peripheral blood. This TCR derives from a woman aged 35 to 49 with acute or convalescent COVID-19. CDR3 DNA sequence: TGTGCCAGCTCACCCACCTGGACTAGCGGGGGGGGATCCTACAATGAGCAGTTCTTC. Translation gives CASSPTWTSGGGSYNEQFF.